The rows below give T cell receptor beta chains drawn from one sample of a study of cytomegalovirus exposure and HLA in healthy donors. The repertoire was sequenced with immunoSEQ multiplex PCR; TCRdb's copy has only in-frame clones and lacks some. This sample has around 170,000 clones, with less than 75% found just once. Sequencing was done on a sample of PBMCs. The receptors stem from a girl between 5 and 17 years old in good health and CMV-seronegative. Each CDR3 is given with its conserved first and last residue. The D gene is left open where the match is weak. Only part of the rows carry a size: once, few, many, or a class if the clone is expanded.

TRBV30	TRBJ2-3	.	.	CAWEWGADTQYF	TGTGCCTGGGAGTGGGGGGCAGATACGCAGTATTTT
TRBV5-8	TRBJ2-3	.	.	CASSYRADTQYF	TGTGCCAGCAGCTACCGAGCGGATACGCAGTATTTT
TRBV2	TRBJ1-5	TRBD1	.	CASSVDRDRGNQPQHF	TGTGCCAGCAGTGTGGACAGGGATCGGGGCAATCAGCCCCAGCATTTT
TRBV27	TRBJ1-1	.	once	CASTGQNTEAFF	TGTGCCAGCACGGGACAGAACACTGAAGCTTTCTTT
TRBV27	TRBJ2-7	TRBD1	.	CASSLMGTGIEQYF	TGTGCCAGCAGTTTAATGGGGACAGGGATCGAGCAGTACTTC
TRBV14	TRBJ1-6	.	.	CASSQQGLGNSPLHF	TGTGCCAGCAGCCAGCAGGGTCTCGGTAATTCACCCCTCCACTTT
TRBV2	TRBJ2-5	.	.	CASSEERQGYETQYF	TGTGCCAGCAGTGAAGAACGTCAGGGGTACGAGACCCAGTACTTC
TRBV30	TRBJ2-1	TRBD2	.	CAWREGVGGMVYNEQFF	TGTGCCTGGAGGGAAGGGGTCGGGGGGATGGTCTACAATGAGCAGTTCTTC
TRBV14	TRBJ2-1	TRBD2	.	CASSRSGGRPYNEQFF	TGTGCCAGCAGCCGGAGCGGGGGGCGGCCCTACAATGAGCAGTTCTTC
TRBV29-1	TRBJ2-1	TRBD2	.	CSAGLAGGQEQFF	TGCAGCGCTGGACTAGCGGGGGGGCAAGAGCAGTTCTTC
TRBV7-2	TRBJ2-7	TRBD2	.	CASSTSSGGRNEQYF	TGTGCCAGCAGCACCTCTAGCGGGGGCAGGAACGAGCAGTACTTC
TRBV5-1	TRBJ2-7	.	.	CASSLAAVSYEQYF	TGCGCCAGCAGCTTGGCCGCGGTCTCCTACGAGCAGTACTTC
TRBV30	TRBJ1-1	.	.	CAWNRVGMNTEAFF	TGTGCCTGGAACAGGGTGGGGATGAACACTGAAGCTTTCTTT
TRBV27	TRBJ1-3	.	.	CASTSPGNTIYF	TGTGCCAGCACCTCCCCGGGAAACACCATATATTTT
TRBV6-1	TRBJ1-3	.	once	CASSQGQPTFSGNTIYF	TGTGCCAGCAGTCAAGGACAGCCGACTTTCTCTGGAAACACCATATATTTT
TRBV15	TRBJ2-7	.	.	CATSRGQVSLYEQYF	TGTGCCACCAGCAGAGGGCAGGTGAGTCTATACGAGCAGTACTTC
TRBV7-3	TRBJ1-2	.	.	CASGQLHGYTF	TGTGCCAGCGGACAGCTTCATGGCTACACCTTC
TRBV19	TRBJ1-5	.	.	CASSIGAERHQPQHF	TGTGCCAGTAGTATAGGAGCGGAGCGTCATCAGCCCCAGCATTTT
TRBV7-9	TRBJ1-2	TRBD1	.	CASSSVPGTENYGYTF	TGTGCCAGCAGCTCGGTCCCCGGGACAGAGAACTATGGCTACACCTTC
TRBV7-2	TRBJ2-7	.	.	CASSPASGGTDYEQYF	TGTGCCAGCAGCCCCGCATCTGGAGGGACAGACTACGAGCAGTACTTC
TRBV10-1	TRBJ2-3	TRBD2	.	CASSDPGLDHVATQYF	TGCGCCAGCAGTGACCCGGGACTAGATCATGTCGCTACGCAGTATTTT
TRBV28	TRBJ1-2	TRBD1	.	CASSPRDSYGYTF	TGTGCCAGCAGTCCCCGGGACAGTTATGGCTACACCTTC
TRBV7-6	TRBJ2-7	.	.	CASSPPAVEGDEQYF	TGTGCCAGCAGCCCACCCGCGGTGGAGGGCGACGAGCAGTACTTC
TRBV5-4	TRBJ1-1	TRBD1	.	CASSLPTGRAFF	TGTGCCAGCAGCTTGCCGACAGGGAGAGCTTTCTTT
TRBV2	TRBJ2-5	.	.	CASSLQGLETQYF	TGTGCCAGCAGTTTACAGGGTTTAGAGACCCAGTACTTC
TRBV19	TRBJ1-6	TRBD1	.	CASTGTGGNSPLHF	TGTGCCAGTACTGGGACAGGGGGTAATTCACCCCTCCACTTT
TRBV5-4	TRBJ1-2	TRBD1	.	CASSLAATGSGYTF	TGTGCCAGCAGCTTGGCCGCGACAGGGAGTGGCTACACCTTC
TRBV18	TRBJ1-3	.	.	CASSPQTASGNTIYF	TGTGCCAGCTCACCTCAGACAGCCTCTGGAAACACCATATATTTT
TRBV18	TRBJ1-2	TRBD1	.	CASSPTGTGGIGGYTF	TGTGCCAGCTCACCAACTGGGACAGGGGGAATCGGCGGCTACACCTTC
TRBV7-3	TRBJ1-2	.	.	CASSFGTGTGYTF	TGTGCCAGCAGCTTTGGTACAGGGACTGGCTACACCTTC
TRBV7-8	TRBJ1-5	.	.	CASSRLEYQPQHF	TGTGCCAGCAGCCGTCTGGAGTATCAGCCCCAGCATTTT
TRBV18	TRBJ2-7	TRBD1	.	CASSPNPGGVYEQYF	TGTGCCAGCTCACCAAATCCAGGGGGCGTGTACGAGCAGTACTTC
TRBV7-9	TRBJ1-6	.	.	CASSSGGSDSPLHF	TGTGCCAGCAGCTCGGGGGGGTCAGATTCACCCCTCCACTTT
TRBV2	TRBJ1-2	.	.	CASRGDLGSYTF	TGTGCCAGTCGGGGAGACCTAGGAAGCTACACCTTC
TRBV19	TRBJ1-6	TRBD1	.	CASSGTGVSPLHF	TGTGCCAGTAGCGGGACAGGGGTATCACCCCTCCACTTT
TRBV6-5	TRBJ1-3	TRBD1	.	CASRVGTEIGNTIYF	TGTGCCAGCAGGGTTGGGACAGAAATAGGAAACACCATATATTTT
TRBV19	TRBJ2-2	TRBD1	.	CASGTGGIGNGELFF	TGTGCCAGTGGGACAGGGGGCATCGGGAACGGGGAGCTGTTTTTT
TRBV5-1	TRBJ2-5	TRBD1	.	CASSHGTAKETQYF	TGCGCCAGCAGTCACGGGACAGCTAAAGAGACCCAGTACTTC
TRBV5-1	TRBJ1-2	.	.	CASSFSDNYTF	TGCGCCAGCAGCTTTTCCGACAACTACACCTTC
TRBV7-9	TRBJ2-3	TRBD1	few	CASSKTGVQGDTQYF	TGTGCCAGCAGTAAAACAGGGGTCCAGGGAGATACGCAGTATTTT
TRBV6-4	TRBJ2-7	TRBD2	.	CASSDGTSGGAEQYF	TGTGCCAGCAGTGACGGGACTAGCGGGGGGGCCGAGCAGTACTTC
TRBV5-6	TRBJ1-1	TRBD1	few	CASSGDRDTEAFF	TGTGCCAGCAGCGGGGACAGGGACACTGAAGCTTTCTTT
TRBV7-9	TRBJ1-1	.	.	CASSLPWAFEAFF	TGTGCCAGCAGCTTACCATGGGCCTTTGAAGCTTTCTTT
TRBV6-1	TRBJ2-2	.	.	CASSVHRTGELFF	TGTGCCAGCAGTGTTCACAGAACCGGGGAGCTGTTTTTT